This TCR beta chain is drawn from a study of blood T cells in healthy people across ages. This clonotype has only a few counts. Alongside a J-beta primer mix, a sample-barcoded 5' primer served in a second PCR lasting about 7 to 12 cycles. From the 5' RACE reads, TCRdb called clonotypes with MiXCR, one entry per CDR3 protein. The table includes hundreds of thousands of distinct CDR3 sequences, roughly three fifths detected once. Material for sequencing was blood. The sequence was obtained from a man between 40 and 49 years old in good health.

The CDR3 DNA sequence: TGCGCCAGCAGCCAAGACTCTTTAAGCGGCTCCTTCGAGGAGACCCAGTACTTC. It codes for CASSQDSLSGSFEETQYF. The chain recombines TRBV4-3 with TRBJ2-5; D possibly corresponds to TRBD2 (5 bases). The CDR3 loop spans 18 amino acids. Per the germline V gene, CDR1 is LGHNA and CDR2 is YSLEER. Trimming removed 0 bases from V and 5 bases from J, with 22 bases in between.